Ten or more counts support the clone carrying this T cell receptor beta chain. Its antigen is as yet unknown. These data belong to a study of regulatory T cells in long-lasting Graves disease. General observations from the study: Patients with persistent disease showed a bias toward TRBV28, TRBJ1-2 and TRBJ2-5.

Time point: newly diagnosed GD, antithyroid drugs for less than 3 months. Scientists built the TCR library using RNA that was extracted from PBMCs. With iRepertoire HTBI primers and Arm-PCR of CDR3 regions, TCR beta libraries were built. TCRdb redid the calling of the multiplex PCR reads with MiXCR, one entry per CDR3 protein. This sample has approximately 540,000 distinct CDR3 sequences, with more than 10% found just once. The CDR3 loop spans 14 amino acids. Germline values: CDR1 SNHLY, CDR2 FYNNEI. Trimming took off 4 bases at V and 8 bases at J, with 14 bases between the two ends. This sample also appeared in a second study, on T cells in Graves' hyperthyroidism and ophthalmopathy. From that second work: In blood, most of the thyroid clonotypes expanded above 0.001 were also present. A model using 13 V-J features told ophthalmopathy apart from stable hyperthyroidism.

The V gene is TRBV2, the J gene TRBJ1-4, with D possibly TRBD1 on 5 matching bases. Sample: peripheral blood mononuclear cells (PBMCs), taken at new diagnosis, from a patient treated with antithyroid drugs. The TCR sequence derives from a woman aged 30 to 39 with Graves disease. The CDR3 sequence is CASSVGTRREKLFF. The CDR3 region has the DNA TGTGCCAGCAGTGTGGGGACCCGAAGAGAAAAACTGTTTTTT.